This T cell receptor beta chain came from a study of response to subunit inactivated influenza vaccine. In germline, CDR1 is SGHTS, CDR2 YDEGEE. V dropped 7 bases and J dropped 1; count of bases not matched to a gene: 4. There are 15 residues in the CDR3. This clonotype was observed a handful of times. One entry per CDR3 protein results from TCRdb running MiXCR on the RT-PCR reads. Altogether roughly 620,000 distinct CDR3 sequences are present, approximately 11% being singletons, with the ten largest covering approximately 10%. The same data also contributed to another study, on T cells expressing NK-cell markers. This second report adds: UMIs accompanied the 5'RACE template switching by which TCR beta cDNA was made. Source material for TCR beta repertoires consisted of sorted CD3+CD56+NKG2C+, CD3+CD56+NKG2C- and CD3+CD56-NKG2C+ T cells. Sequencing covered eight donors, seven HCMV-seropositive and one seronegative. A few donors' CD3+CD56-NKG2C+ cells were dominated by the same clonotypes.

Specimen: PBMCs from blood, collected on the day of vaccination. The TCR comes from a man between 45 and 60 years old who received an inactivated influenza vaccine. J is TRBJ2-5 and V is TRBV5-8; TRBD2 aligns across 13 bases. The CDR3 is CASEGLAGLQETQYF. In DNA, the CDR3 is TGTGCCAGCGAGGGACTAGCGGGGCTCCAAGAGACCCAGTACTTC.